This passage covers 24 T cell receptor beta chains from one sample sequenced in a study of blood T cell repertoires in COVID-19. Using immunoSEQ multiplex PCR, the repertoire was profiled, and TCRdb retains in-frame clones only, with some absent. The table has tens of thousands of clones, nearly 90% seen once. Sequences were obtained from peripheral blood. The receptors derive from a man aged 55 to 70 with active COVID-19.

The genes are TRBV21-1 and TRBJ2-1; TRBD2 is the table's D call and was not checked against the DNA. TRBV21-1 is a recognized pseudogene. This CDR3 is built from 12 residues. The CDR3 here is CASDIEGFEQFF. CDR3 nucleotide sequence: TGTGCCAGTGATATAGAGGGTTTTGAGCAGTTCTTC.

V and J are TRBV7-9 and TRBJ2-2; TRBD1 might be the D (5 bases). Germline V gives CDR1 SEHNR, CDR2 FQNEAQ (reference sequence). V lost 5 bases and J lost 4, with 17 bases in between. The length of the CDR3 is 16 residues. The CDR3 loop reads CASSPRRQGSTGELFF. The CDR3 nucleotides read TGTGCCAGCAGCCCCAGAAGGCAGGGTAGCACCGGGGAGCTGTTTTTT.

The chain couples TRBV6-2 or TRBV6-3 to TRBJ1-5; D is undetermined. V was trimmed by 6 bases and J by 1 base, leaving 10 bases between them. CDR3 length equals 14 residues. Germline V gene lookup returns CDR1 MNHEY and CDR2 SVGEGT. CDR3 sequence reads: CASSPPGSNQPQHF. The CDR3 region has the DNA TGTGCCAGCAGCCCCCCGGGGAGCAATCAGCCCCAGCATTTT.

The gene calls are TRBV4-1 and TRBJ2-5, with a possible D match to TRBD2 (5 bases). The CDR3 length is 15 residues. The V gene lost 2 bases and the J gene lost 3 bases, with 13 bases spanning the gap. The germline gives CDR1 MGHRA, CDR2 YSYEKL. CDR3 region: CASSQTPTSKETQYF. Written as DNA, the CDR3 is TGCGCCAGCAGCCAAACGCCAACTAGTAAAGAGACCCAGTACTTC.

This rearrangement joins TRBV6-2 or TRBV6-3 to TRBJ1-1; D is perhaps TRBD1 (6 bases). The CDR3 is 16 amino acids. Looked up from germline, CDR1 is MNHEY and CDR2 is SVGEGT. V lost 0 bases and J 0 bases, leaving 11 bases between the germline ends. The DNA of the CDR3 is TGTGCCAGCAGTTACTCAGGGGCAGGGGTGAACACTGAAGCTTTCTTT. Residues: CASSYSGAGVNTEAFF.

The chain couples TRBV18 to TRBJ1-4, with 7 nucleotides matching TRBD1. Germline CDR1 is KGHSH and CDR2 is LQKENI. The CDR3 is made up of 16 amino acids. Unmatched junction bases numbered 8, after V lost 5 bases and J lost 2 bases. CDR3 loop: CASSSRGRSTNEKLFF. CDR3 coding DNA: TGTGCCAGCTCATCCAGGGGGAGGTCGACTAATGAAAAACTGTTTTTT.

Written as DNA, the CDR3 is TGTGCCAGCACTACCGGGGGGAACACCATATATTTT. As protein: CASTTGGNTIYF. V usage is TRBV28 and J usage is TRBJ1-3; tentatively, D is TRBD1 (5 bases). This CDR3 is built from 12 residues. Germline V CDR1 and CDR2: MDHEN, SYDVKM. Deletions cut 7 bases from V and 7 bases from J, with 11 bases between.

The chain joins TRBV27 to TRBJ2-3; no reliable D call. V lost 6 bases, J lost 6 bases, and 10 bases lay in between. The CDR3 is made up of 12 amino acids. Germline V gene lookup returns CDR1 MNHEY and CDR2 SMNVEV (reference sequence). DNA for the CDR3: TGTGCCAGCAGCTTCCCGAGGGATACGCAGTATTTT. It codes for CASSFPRDTQYF.

V is TRBV4-2 and J is TRBJ1-4; D uncertain. This CDR3 is built from 15 residues. The ends were cut back, 3 bases at V and 0 bases at J, with 8 bases in the middle. Germline CDR1 is LGHNA and CDR2 is YNFKEQ. The CDR3 region is CASSQGRATNEKLFF. CDR3 coding DNA: TGTGCCAGCAGCCAGGGGAGGGCAACTAATGAAAAACTGTTTTTT.

This rearrangement joins TRBV28 to TRBJ2-6; TRBD2 might be the D (7 bases). Trimming shortened V by 5 bases and J by 5 bases, and 13 bases separated the two germline ends. The CDR3 runs to 15 residues. CDR1 is MDHEN and CDR2 is SYDVKM in the germline V gene. The CDR3 coding sequence is TGTGCCAGCAGTAGCGGGACAACTTGGGCCAACGTCCTGACTTTC. Its protein is CASSSGTTWANVLTF.

This clone was detected only once. The chain couples TRBV6-6 to TRBJ1-1; D remains ambiguous. Germline CDR1 reads MNHNY; CDR2 reads SVGAGI (reference sequence). Trimming took off 10 bases at V and 6 bases at J, with 15 bases between the two ends. This CDR3 comprises 12 residues. In DNA, the CDR3 is TGTGCCACCTCACTAGGTCCCTCTGAAGCTTTCTTT. This encodes CATSLGPSEAFF.

This chain joins TRBV7-3 and TRBJ2-1; tentative D call: TRBD1 (5 bases). Germline V gene sequence: CDR1 SGHTA, CDR2 FQGTGA. The CDR3 is 15 amino acids. The germline V and J ends were trimmed by 4 bases and 5 bases, with 15 bases remaining between them. This chain's CDR3 is CASSSTSGYHNEQFF. The CDR3 coding sequence is TGTGCCAGCAGCTCAACCTCAGGGTACCACAATGAGCAGTTCTTC.

This rearrangement joins TRBV5-4 to TRBJ2-5; possible D gene TRBD1, 7 bases. Germline V lookup: CDR1 SGHNT, CDR2 YYREEE (reference sequence). Deletions cut 5 bases from V and 2 bases from J, with 16 bases between. The CDR3 runs to 15 residues. The DNA for the CDR3 is TGTGCCAGCAGTCCTCCGGGGGACAGACAAGAGACCCAGTACTTC. Translating gives CASSPPGDRQETQYF.

This clone has a single count. V and J are TRBV6-5 and TRBJ2-7, with 7 bases aligning to TRBD2. Per germline, CDR1 MNHEY and CDR2 SVGAGI. Germline trimming cut 0 bases from V and 3 bases from J; bases unmatched to any gene: 2. This CDR3 region has 14 residues. The CDR3 reads CASSYSPSGYEQYF. The DNA for the CDR3 is TGTGCCAGCAGTTACTCCCCTAGCGGCTACGAGCAGTACTTC.

The CDR3 is CASSLVAGSYEQYF. In nucleotides, the CDR3 is TGTGCCAGCAGCTTGGTCGCAGGTTCCTACGAGCAGTACTTC. The chain has TRBV5-4 and TRBJ2-7; D gene unclear. CDR3 length: 14 residues. Germline V gives CDR1 SGHNT, CDR2 YYREEE (reference sequence). V lost 0 bases, J lost 1 base, and 8 bases lay in between.

This CDR3 reads CASSQFAGAGETQYF. The CDR3 bases are TGTGCCAGCAGCCAATTTGCGGGAGCGGGAGAGACCCAGTACTTC. This rearrangement joins TRBV3-1 (or the pseudogene TRBV3-2) to TRBJ2-5; 7 nucleotides line up with TRBD2. Trimming at V came to 2 bases and at J to 4 bases, leaving 7 bases not matched to a gene. This CDR3 has 15 amino acids. The V gene's germline CDR1 is LGHDT and CDR2 YNNKEL (reference sequence).

The V call is TRBV13, the J call TRBJ2-3; D may be TRBD2 (6 bases). The CDR3 sequence is 13 residues long. The germline V and J ends were trimmed by 5 bases and 4 bases, with 10 bases remaining between them. Germline-derived CDR1 and CDR2 are PRHDT and FYEKMQ (reference sequence). CDR3 residues: CASSARGADTQYF. The CDR3 DNA follows: TGTGCCAGCAGCGCCCGCGGGGCAGATACGCAGTATTTT.

This clone has a handful of counts. The chain joins TRBV27 to TRBJ2-7; 9 bases are a match to TRBD1. Germline V gives CDR1 MNHEY, CDR2 SMNVEV (reference sequence). This CDR3 has 14 residues. With 8 bases clipped from V and 1 base from J, the junction kept 6 bases outside the gene matches. The CDR3 DNA follows: TGTGCCAGCTACGACAGGGGGGGTTCCTACGAGCAGTACTTC. Translation: CASYDRGGSYEQYF.

The V and J genes are TRBV28 and TRBJ2-3, with 8 bases matching TRBD1. CDR1 and CDR2 (germline): MDHEN, SYDVKM. V lost 6 bases and J lost 2; bases outside the gene matches: 7. The CDR3 has 15 residues. The CDR3 sequence: CASSPGTGDTDTQYF. The CDR3 DNA is TGTGCCAGCAGCCCGGGGACAGGCGACACAGATACGCAGTATTTT.

The chain recombines TRBV9 with TRBJ2-7, with 13 bases fitting TRBD2. Germline V gene sequence: CDR1 SGDLS, CDR2 YYNGEE. V shed 4 bases and J 5 bases; nucleotides not matched to a gene: 6. The CDR3 length is 15 residues. CDR3 protein: CASSSRTSGGHEQYF. The CDR3 DNA is TGTGCCAGCAGCTCTCGGACTAGCGGGGGACACGAGCAGTACTTC.

This clone was observed a handful of times. The chain carries TRBV7-2 and TRBJ2-3; D gene ambiguous. The CDR3 totals 15 residues. Germline V gene sequence: CDR1 SGHTA, CDR2 FQGNSA. Between the trimmed V and J ends, which lost 5 bases and 2 bases, there was a span of 14 bases. The CDR3 is CASSLGLSYTDTQYF. In DNA form, the CDR3 reads TGTGCCAGCAGCCTAGGATTATCCTACACAGATACGCAGTATTTT.

V and J are TRBV7-3 and TRBJ2-5; a weak D match, TRBD2 (6 bases). The CDR3 length is 16 residues. Germline assignment: CDR1 SGHTA and CDR2 FQGTGA. V lost 5 bases, J lost 1 base, and 17 bases lay in between. The CDR3 is CASSRSPGAAQETQYF. The CDR3 DNA reads TGTGCCAGCAGCCGATCACCGGGAGCGGCCCAAGAGACCCAGTACTTC.

This rearrangement joins TRBV7-9 to TRBJ1-1; 10 bases fit TRBD1. V lost 7 bases to trimming and J lost 5 bases; unmatched junction nucleotides: 16. Per germline, CDR1 SEHNR and CDR2 FQNEAQ (reference sequence). The CDR3 is made up of 17 amino acids. CDR3 DNA: TGTGCCAGCACCCCTACGACCGCGACAGGGGGCGGTACTGAAGCTTTCTTT. It yields the protein CASTPTTATGGGTEAFF.

The chain recombines TRBV24-1 with TRBJ2-1; D call uncertain. V was trimmed by 4 bases and J by 2 bases, leaving 8 bases between them. CDR1 and CDR2 (germline): KGHDR, SFDVKD. This CDR3 has 14 residues. The CDR3 here is CATSESVTYNEQFF. As DNA, the CDR3 is TGTGCCACCAGTGAGAGCGTAACCTACAATGAGCAGTTCTTC.